Presented here are 4 T cell receptor beta chains from one specimen sequenced in a study of blood T cell repertoires in COVID-19. The repertoire was sequenced with immunoSEQ multiplex PCR; TCRdb's copy has only in-frame clones and lacks some. The sample includes about 260,000 clones, 86% seen only once; the top ten take around 2.1%. Sequencing was done on a sample of PBMCs or T cells enriched from blood (not recorded which). The source is a woman in her forties or fifties who had recovered from COVID-19.

Turning to this clone: The identical CDR3 is also encoded by other nucleotide sequences in the sample. This chain links TRBV7-2 with TRBJ2-7; D is possibly TRBD1 (5 bases). Germline V CDR1 and CDR2: SGHTA, FQGNSA. This CDR3 spans 14 amino acids. Trimming shortened V by 5 bases and J by 5 bases, and 16 bases separated the two germline ends. As DNA, the CDR3 is TGTGCCAGCAGCCCTTCCCAGGGCCCCCACGAGCAGTACTTC. Translation gives CASSPSQGPHEQYF.

This clone was seen only a few times. The CDR3 reads CASSSQTGYGNTIYF. DNA for the CDR3: TGTGCCAGCAGTTCCCAGACTGGGTATGGAAACACCATATATTTT. This rearrangement joins TRBV28 to TRBJ1-3; D not certain. V was clipped by 4 bases and J by 3 bases, with 13 bases between them. CDR1 is MDHEN, CDR2 SYDVKM, per germline. The CDR3 sequence is 15 residues long.

V gene TRBV11-2 combines with J gene TRBJ2-7, with D perhaps matching TRBD1 (5 bases). Trimming pared 5 bases from V and 12 bases from J, leaving 17 bases between. In germline, CDR1 is SGHAT, CDR2 FQNNGV. This CDR3 has 12 residues. The CDR3 is CASSRSGRDLYF. CDR3 coding DNA: TGTGCCAGCAGCCGGAGTGGCAGGGATCTGTACTTC.

This clone was observed a few times. The chain combines TRBV2 with TRBJ1-4, with TRBD1 identical over 11 bases. From germline, CDR1 is SNHLY and CDR2 FYNNEI. CDR3 length equals 16 residues. Germline trimming cut 7 bases from V and 6 bases from J; bases unmatched to any gene: 10. CDR3 residues: CASNQPDRGRDEKLFF. The CDR3 bases are TGTGCCAGCAATCAACCGGACAGGGGGCGGGATGAAAAACTGTTTTTT.